Listed below are T cell receptor beta chains from one sample, sequenced in a study of control samples from healthy donors and cancer patients. Assay: immunoSEQ multiplex PCR; the TCRdb copy retains only in-frame clones and omits some. The repertoire has about 120,000 clones, about 83% of them found once; the top ten carry 9% to 14%. The source material was blood. These receptor sequences come from a man aged 30-40 years in good health. Both conserved end residues are part of each CDR3. The order of the fields is D gene, V gene, J gene, clone size, CDR3 DNA, CDR3 protein. D genes are given only for firm matches. Some rows mark clone size as missing; the rest say once, few, many or name a class of expanded clone.

D: .; V: TRBV12-5; J: TRBJ2-1; size: .; DNA: TGTGCTAGTGGTTTGGTACGGCAGCGGAACGATGAGCAGTTCTTC; CDR3: CASGLVRQRNDEQFF
D: TRBD2; V: TRBV7-3; J: TRBJ2-2; size: .; DNA: TGTGCCAGCAGCTCCCCGACTAGCGCGAACACCGGGGAGCTGTTTTTT; CDR3: CASSSPTSANTGELFF
D: .; V: TRBV7-3; J: TRBJ1-5; size: .; DNA: TGTGCCAGCAGCTCACTTACAGAGAATCAGCCCCAGCATTTT; CDR3: CASSSLTENQPQHF
D: TRBD1; V: TRBV29-1; J: TRBJ1-2; size: .; DNA: TGCAGCGTCGCACAGGGGATCTATGGCTACACCTTC; CDR3: CSVAQGIYGYTF
D: .; V: TRBV24-1; J: TRBJ1-5; size: .; DNA: TGTGCCACCAGTGATCGACAGAATCAGCCCCAGCATTTT; CDR3: CATSDRQNQPQHF
D: .; V: TRBV24-1; J: TRBJ2-1; size: .; DNA: TGTGCCACCAGTGATGCCCTCCACCCCAATGAGCAGTTCTTC; CDR3: CATSDALHPNEQFF
D: .; V: TRBV27; J: TRBJ2-7; size: few; DNA: TGTGCCAGCAGTCGCAGGGTCGGCTACGAGCAGTACTTC; CDR3: CASSRRVGYEQYF
D: TRBD2; V: TRBV7-9; J: TRBJ2-2; size: few; DNA: TGTGCCAGCAGACCTCCGGGGGGAGGGAGCACCGGGGAGCTGTTTTTT; CDR3: CASRPPGGGSTGELFF
D: .; V: TRBV13; J: TRBJ1-2; size: .; DNA: TGTGCCAGCAGCTTAGTCCGCCGACAGTCCAACTATGGCTACACCTTC; CDR3: CASSLVRRQSNYGYTF
D: .; V: TRBV30; J: TRBJ1-3; size: .; DNA: TGTGCCTGGAGTGTCCCGTCTACCATATATTTT; CDR3: CAWSVPSTIYF
D: .; V: TRBV18; J: TRBJ1-1; size: .; DNA: TGTGCCAGCTCACCCCACAGGGAATTCTCGAACACTGAAGCTTTCTTT; CDR3: CASSPHREFSNTEAFF
D: .; V: TRBV5-1; J: TRBJ2-7; size: .; DNA: TGCGCCAGCAGCTTGGTTGGGGGGAGCTACGAGCAGTACTTC; CDR3: CASSLVGGSYEQYF
D: .; V: TRBV5-8; J: TRBJ1-1; size: .; DNA: TGTGCCAGCAGCCTCGGACAGAATGAAGCTTTCTTT; CDR3: CASSLGQNEAFF
D: .; V: TRBV6-4; J: TRBJ1-1; size: .; DNA: TGTGCCAGCAGTGGAACAGCGAACACTGAAGCTTTCTTT; CDR3: CASSGTANTEAFF
D: TRBD1; V: TRBV15; J: TRBJ1-5; size: .; DNA: TGTGCCACCAGCAGATTAGGACAGGGGAATCAGCCCCAGCATTTT; CDR3: CATSRLGQGNQPQHF
D: .; V: TRBV5-1; J: TRBJ2-3; size: .; DNA: TGCGCCAGCAGCGACAGTATCCCAGATACGCAGTATTTT; CDR3: CASSDSIPDTQYF
D: .; V: TRBV4-1; J: TRBJ1-2; size: .; DNA: TGCGCCAGCAGCCAAGAGTGGGGGACGTACGGCTACACCTTC; CDR3: CASSQEWGTYGYTF
D: TRBD1; V: TRBV4-1; J: TRBJ1-3; size: .; DNA: TGCGCCAGCAGCCTTTTGCAGGGGGCTGGCAACACCATATATTTT; CDR3: CASSLLQGAGNTIYF
D: .; V: TRBV11-2; J: TRBJ1-1; size: .; DNA: TGTGCCAGCAGCTCCACCCAGGGTGGCACTGAAGCTTTCTTT; CDR3: CASSSTQGGTEAFF
D: .; V: TRBV10-3; J: TRBJ1-3; size: .; DNA: TGTGCCATCAGTTTGGACCCGGAGGTAGACACCATATATTTT; CDR3: CAISLDPEVDTIYF
D: TRBD1; V: TRBV30; J: TRBJ1-1; size: few; DNA: TGTGCCTGGAGTAGAGACAGGGCTTTTGACACTGAAGCTTTCTTT; CDR3: CAWSRDRAFDTEAFF
D: .; V: TRBV29-1; J: TRBJ1-1; size: .; DNA: TGCAGCGTTACCAGTCGAACAGGGATGAACACTGAAGCTTTCTTT; CDR3: CSVTSRTGMNTEAFF
D: .; V: TRBV5-1; J: TRBJ2-2; size: .; DNA: TGCGCCAGCAGTCCACAGGGTACGGCCGGGGAGCTGTTTTTT; CDR3: CASSPQGTAGELFF
D: TRBD2; V: TRBV7-8; J: TRBJ2-1; size: .; DNA: TGTGCCAGCAGCTTGGGGAGGGTCAAGTACAATGAGCAGTTCTTC; CDR3: CASSLGRVKYNEQFF
D: TRBD1; V: TRBV30; J: TRBJ1-4; size: .; DNA: TGTGCCTGGAGTGTAAAGACGGGACAGTTAAATGAAAAACTGTTTTTT; CDR3: CAWSVKTGQLNEKLFF